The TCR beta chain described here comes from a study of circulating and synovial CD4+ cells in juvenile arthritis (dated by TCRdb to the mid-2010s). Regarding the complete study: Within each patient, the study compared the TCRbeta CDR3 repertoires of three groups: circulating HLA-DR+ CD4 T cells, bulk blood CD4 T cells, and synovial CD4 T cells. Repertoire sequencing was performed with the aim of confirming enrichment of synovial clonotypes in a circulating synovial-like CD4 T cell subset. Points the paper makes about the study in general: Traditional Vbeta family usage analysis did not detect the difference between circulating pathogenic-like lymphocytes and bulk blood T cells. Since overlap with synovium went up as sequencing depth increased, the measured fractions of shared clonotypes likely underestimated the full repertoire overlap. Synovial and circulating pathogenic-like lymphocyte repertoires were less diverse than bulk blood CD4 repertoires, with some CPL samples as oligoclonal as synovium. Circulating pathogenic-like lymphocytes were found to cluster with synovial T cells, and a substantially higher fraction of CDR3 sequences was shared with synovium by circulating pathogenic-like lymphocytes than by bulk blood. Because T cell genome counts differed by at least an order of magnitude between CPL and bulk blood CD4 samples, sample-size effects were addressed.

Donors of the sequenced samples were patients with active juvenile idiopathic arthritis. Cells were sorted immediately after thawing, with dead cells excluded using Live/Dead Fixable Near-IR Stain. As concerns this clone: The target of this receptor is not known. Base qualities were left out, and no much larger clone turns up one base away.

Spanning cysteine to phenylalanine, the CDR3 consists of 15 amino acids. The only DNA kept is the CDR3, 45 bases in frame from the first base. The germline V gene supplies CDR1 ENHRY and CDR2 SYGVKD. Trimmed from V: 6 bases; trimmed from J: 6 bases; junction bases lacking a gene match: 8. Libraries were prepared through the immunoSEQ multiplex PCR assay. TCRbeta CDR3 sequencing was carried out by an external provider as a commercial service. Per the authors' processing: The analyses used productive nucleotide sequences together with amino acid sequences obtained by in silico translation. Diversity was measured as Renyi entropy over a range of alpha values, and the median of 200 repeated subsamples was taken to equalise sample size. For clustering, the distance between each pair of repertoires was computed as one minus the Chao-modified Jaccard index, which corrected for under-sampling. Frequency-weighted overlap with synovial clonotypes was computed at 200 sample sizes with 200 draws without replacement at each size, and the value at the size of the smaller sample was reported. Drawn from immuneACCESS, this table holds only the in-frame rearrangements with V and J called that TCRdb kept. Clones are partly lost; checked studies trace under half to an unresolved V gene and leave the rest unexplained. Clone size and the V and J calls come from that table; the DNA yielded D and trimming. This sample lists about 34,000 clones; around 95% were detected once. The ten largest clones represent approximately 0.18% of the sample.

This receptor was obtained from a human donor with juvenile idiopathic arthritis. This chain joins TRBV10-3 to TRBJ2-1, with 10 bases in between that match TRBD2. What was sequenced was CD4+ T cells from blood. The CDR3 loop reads CAIREPSGRGNEQFF. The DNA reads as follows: TGTGCCATCAGAGAGCCTAGCGGGAGAGGCAATGAGCAGTTCTTC.